This T cell receptor (beta chain) came from a study of blood T cell repertoires in COVID-19. Study details: Specimens from acute and convalescent COVID-19 originated in the United States, Italy and Spain.

Assay used: immunoSEQ multiplex PCR; TCRdb lists only in-frame clones, some missing. This sample has around 480,000 clones, with more than 70% found just once. Seattle's cohort entered during active infection and was followed longitudinally. CDR3 length equals 12 residues. The germline CDR1 and CDR2 sequences are GTSNPN and SVGIG (reference sequence). The genes are TRBV30 and TRBJ2-7; 9 bases align to TRBD1. This receptor was obtained from a woman in her fifties or sixties with COVID-19, enrolled during active disease. The sequenced material came from peripheral blood. The CDR3 here is CAQDRGTYEQYF. DNA for the CDR3: TGTGCTCAGGACAGGGGAACCTACGAGCAGTACTTC. Full variable domain (remainder filled in from reference TRBV30 and TRBJ2-7): SQTIHQWPATLVQPVGSPLSLECTVEGTSNPNLYWYRQAAGRGLQLLFYSVGIGQISSEVPQNLSASRPQDRQFILSSKKLLLSDSGFYLCAQDRGTYEQYFGPGTRLTVT.